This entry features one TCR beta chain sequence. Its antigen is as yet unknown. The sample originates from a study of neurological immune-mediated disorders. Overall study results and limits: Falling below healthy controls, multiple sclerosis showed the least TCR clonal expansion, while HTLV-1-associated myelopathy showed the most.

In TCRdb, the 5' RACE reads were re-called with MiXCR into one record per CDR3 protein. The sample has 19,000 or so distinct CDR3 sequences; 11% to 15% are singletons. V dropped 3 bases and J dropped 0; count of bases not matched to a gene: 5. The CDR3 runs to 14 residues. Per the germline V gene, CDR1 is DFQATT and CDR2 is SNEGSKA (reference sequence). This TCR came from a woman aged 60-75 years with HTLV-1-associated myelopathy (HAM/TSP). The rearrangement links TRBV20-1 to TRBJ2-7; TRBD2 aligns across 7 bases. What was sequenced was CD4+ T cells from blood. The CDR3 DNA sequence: TGCAGTGCTAGGGGGGGGATGAGCTCCTACGAGCAGTACTTC. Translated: CSARGGMSSYEQYF.